This T cell receptor (beta chain) was sequenced in a study of cytomegalovirus exposure and HLA in healthy donors (TCRdb year 2017). General notes on the study: In an earlier analysis of about 560 of the donors, less than 350 Gb of sequence data and 117 million unique TCR beta sequences from 150 million to 200 million T cells were reported. About 280 gigabases of sequencing data and around 85 million unique TCR sequences made up an early release that covered nearly 650 HLA-typed donors. The genetic ancestry cluster associated with self-reported Caucasian donors included 81% of the 398 genotyped donors. The aim of the study was to test whether cataloging public T cell receptors could identify signatures of past pathogen exposure. Using immunosequencing, the study profiled T cell repertoires from around 680 subjects and related those repertoires to cytomegalovirus serostatus. In addition to the first cohort of roughly 670 subjects, a separate validation cohort of 120 different subjects was used. To predict cytomegalovirus infection status, the study combined high-throughput TCR immunosequencing, statistical association of individual TCRs with disease status, and machine learning. A later analysis re-examined previously published TCR beta repertoires from more than 600 donors and added high-resolution HLA genotyping to investigate patterns of TCR occurrence. Rather than using new phenotypic data, the later analysis identified candidate immune exposures from TCR beta sequences and from how often those sequences occurred across donors. In an earlier analysis of more than 550 of the donors, high-throughput TCR beta sequencing was used to judge whether each TCR beta V gene segment behaved as functional or pseudogenic. Donor age, sex, ethnicity and CMV serostatus were compiled together with the repertoire data. A later genetic analysis used genome-wide SNP genotypes for about 60% of the 666 donors, treating that subset as a discovery cohort. Every discovery cohort repertoire had been produced on one sequencing platform. HLA typing covered class I and class II loci at four-digit resolution. Typing coverage differed by locus: A, B, C, DRB1 and DQB1 were typed in roughly 620-640 donors, DQA1 in roughly 500, DPA1 in 600 to 610, and DPB1 in 400 to 480. Roughly 5 DR-DQ haplotypes were treated as single units for association and clustering because of strong linkage in the cohort. Across around 400 genotyped donors of the cohort, an average of approximately 240,000 unique TCR beta nucleotide sequences per donor were sequenced, and roughly 17% of those sequences were non-productive. Results the study describes overall, beyond this receptor: A further reported finding was that TCR beta sequences accurately predicted the HLA-A and HLA-B alleles for most subjects in the first cohort. When HLA alleles, especially DR and DQ, strongly co-occurred, TCR associations were difficult to assign to individual alleles. Because some donors lacked HLA typing at each locus, the association tests relied only on the typed subset. The authors suggested that the approach could potentially be extended to other disease states and immunological phenotypes. Some IMGT-functional V segments, including TRBV6-2 and TRBV6-3, could not be told apart with the 87-base-pair reads, so those segments were excluded. Most CMV-associated TCR beta chains appeared to be HLA-restricted in a later analysis, and the HLA associations seemed to be driven largely by CMV exposure. Roughly uniform sequencing depth across donors was assumed in presence/absence analyses, although this assumption may not hold. V-gene and J-gene trimming of TCR beta chains was associated with a missense DCLRE1C variant in a later genetic analysis, and the association was replicated in an independent cohort. Several of the top co-occurrence clusters appeared to be linked to parvovirus B19, influenza, CMV and Epstein-Barr virus, according to a later analysis. In a later analysis, HLA-associated TCR beta chains were found to be more clonally expanded and to have lower generation probabilities than equally common non-associated chains. A cluster of highly shared sequence variants was judged likely to represent a technical artifact of the sequencing pipeline. According to a later genetic analysis, donors in an Asian-associated ancestry cluster had fewer N-insertions in productive TCRs than the approximately 690-donor mean. For the cohort, immune exposure information was limited to CMV serostatus. In a later analysis, TCR association rates were found to vary across HLA loci, with the most associated TCRs seen for DRB1 alleles and the fewest for HLA-C alleles. About 17 rarely observed V segments, including chromosome 9 orphons, were excluded from the earlier analysis of approximately 500 of the donors because counts were too low. A total of 150 to 200 TCR beta chains were listed by the study as associated with cytomegalovirus. Three of the identified cytomegalovirus-associated TCR beta chains were confirmed in vitro to be specific for cytomegalovirus antigens. Correlated functional status among segregating V segments might be attributable to linkage disequilibrium, but an unknown experimental factor could not be ruled out. Specific HLA alleles were associated with some 15,000 TCR beta sequences at a false discovery rate of 0.05 in a later analysis. Most TCR sequences were seen in very few donors, while some public TCRs were found in many individuals. The classifier was reported to diagnose cytomegalovirus status with high specificity and sensitivity in both the original and validation cohorts. Only TCR beta chains were sequenced in this cohort, and the absence of alpha or paired-chain data limited detectable features. Broadly in line with IMGT annotations, most TCR beta V segments showed up in productive rearrangements about 87% or about 30% of the time in an earlier analysis of approximately 600 of the donors.

The cohort was made up of 666 healthy bone marrow donors. At the time of sampling, every cohort member was nominally healthy, though immune exposures that went unrecorded were likely present. The donor tested CMV seropositive, placing the donor among the approximately 310 seropositive members of the cohort. Each donor provided a peripheral blood sample, and peripheral blood mononuclear cells were used for TCR beta sequencing. The Qiagen DNeasy Blood Extraction Kit was used to extract genomic DNA from the blood cell samples. The receptor library was made with the immunoSEQ multiplex PCR assay. A mixture of 60 forward primers for TCR Vbeta segments and 13 reverse primers for TCR Jbeta segments was used in the multiplex PCR. A multiplex PCR assay on genomic DNA amplified the CDR3 region of rearranged TCR beta genes. The Illumina HiSeq System was used to sequence the amplified TCR beta libraries as 87-base-pair reads. The study's own analysis went as follows. A later analysis counted about 76 million unique TCR beta chains across the 670 or so repertoires, and roughly 11 million of these chains were shared by at least two donors. To remove PCR and sequencing errors, raw reads were error-corrected and collapsed into unique sequences using a nearest-neighbor algorithm that merged closely related sequences. To assign V, D and J gene segments, CDR3 sequences were aligned to IMGT reference sequences. For a sequence to be retained, at least a six-nucleotide match to both a V gene segment and a J gene segment was required. A rearrangement was called productive if the CDR3 had no stop codons and remained in frame with V and J, and every other rearrangement was called non-productive. Following IMGT convention, CDR3 was defined as the stretch from the second conserved V-encoded cysteine to the conserved J-encoded phenylalanine. In an earlier analysis of approximately 590 of the donors, sequences lacking an unambiguous match to a single V gene segment were excluded. In an earlier analysis of approximately 590 of the donors, a V segment was called functional when productive rearrangements were above 56.7%, and segregating when the standard deviation between donors exceeded 5%. A statistical classification framework was built to diagnose cytomegalovirus status from the catalog of TCR beta chain sequences. V and J gene assignment, in a later analysis, came from comparing TCR nucleotide sequences with IMGT/GENE-DB human TR gene sequences. Using the TCRdist pipeline, a later analysis assigned CDR3 sequences along with most-parsimonious VDJ recombination scenarios. A later analysis defined each TCR beta chain by its CDR3 amino acid sequence plus V-gene family, and excluded reads lacking a unique V-gene family. To address suspected cross-contamination and a sequencing artifact, a later analysis removed around 590 highly shared, low-generation-probability nucleotide sequences. For each public chain, a later analysis derived a clonal expansion index from normalized ranks of inferred template counts within each repertoire. A later analysis computed generation probabilities with a VDJ recombination model fitted to out-of-frame rearrangements, and checked the results against IGoR. In a later analysis, TCR-TCR, TCR-HLA and TCR-CMV co-occurrence was scored with hypergeometric tests, and a repertoire-size bias correction was applied to TCR pairs. False discovery rates were estimated in a later analysis by permuting HLA or CMV assignments 20 times. In a later analysis, co-occurring TCRs were grouped using DBSCAN, with TCRdist sequence similarity added in when clustering inside HLA-allele-positive subsets. Repertoires with fewer than 30,000 or more than 120,000 public chains, plus five repertoires with anomalous nucleotide sharing, were excluded from co-occurrence clustering. The immuneACCESS repertoire file appears here via TCRdb, limited to in-frame rearrangements. These files lack a portion of the clones; in checked studies, under half of the deficit traces to unresolved V genes, and the cause of the others is not known. V, J and clone size reflect that table, while D and trimming were determined from the DNA. The record for this sample contains about 110,000 clones. About 6.8% of the sample goes to the ten largest clones.

CDR1 SGHTA and CDR2 FQGNSA were looked up in the germline V gene. There are 15 amino acids in the CDR3, from cysteine to phenylalanine inclusive. Just CDR3 DNA is preserved here, 45 bases in frame from base 1. V is pruned by 5 bases and J by 2 bases, leaving 8 bases of the junction without a gene match. With respect to this clone: It lacks a known antigen.

This receptor chain uses TRBV7-2 and TRBJ2-7; a stretch of 8 junction bases matches TRBD1. The TCR was taken from a man aged 40-50 years in good health and CMV-seropositive. Source material: PBMCs. The sequenced DNA is TGTGCCAGCAGCCTTGGACAGGGAGGACCCTACGAGCAGTACTTC. Its product reads: CASSLGQGGPYEQYF. The variable domain in full, with residues beyond the CDR3 obtained from the reference TRBV7-2 and TRBJ2-7 genes, is GAGVSQSPSNKVTEKGKDVELRCDPISGHTALYWYRQSLGQGLEFLIYFQGNSAPDKSGLPSDRFSAERTGGSVSTLTIQRTQQEDSAVYLCASSLGQGGPYEQYFGPGTRLTVT.